Below, 9 T cell receptor beta chains from the same sample are listed, as sequenced in a study of blood T cell repertoires in COVID-19. Libraries were prepared by immunoSEQ multiplex PCR; TCRdb keeps only in-frame clonotypes and omits some of them. The sample carries roughly 250,000 clones, 75% to 90% recorded once. Sample: PBMCs or T cells enriched from blood (not recorded which). The receptors derive from a man in his forties or fifties who had been exposed to COVID-19.

V gene TRBV21-1 combines with J gene TRBJ1-2; TRBD1, the table's D call, was not compared with the DNA. TRBV21-1 is shown as a pseudogene. The CDR3 has 18 residues. The CDR3 protein is CASSFAPDRGRDLYGYTF. The CDR3 coding sequence is TGTGCCAGCAGTTTCGCCCCGGACAGGGGCAGGGATCTCTATGGCTACACCTTC.

This clone was observed once. The V gene is TRBV28, the J gene TRBJ2-1; 9 nucleotides match TRBD2. The length of the CDR3 is 16 residues. The V gene's germline CDR1 is MDHEN and CDR2 SYDVKM. V was clipped by 6 bases and J by 7 bases; unmatched bases: 13. The CDR3 DNA follows: TGTGCCAGCAGAAACCCGGCGGGAGGGATAGGGAATGAGCAGTTCTTC. Protein: CASRNPAGGIGNEQFF.

The rearrangement joins TRBV5-1 to TRBJ2-3; TRBD2 matches 7 bases. In germline, CDR1 is SGHRS, CDR2 YFSETQ. The CDR3 contains 15 residues. Trimming removed 2 bases from V and 1 base from J; junction bases left unmatched: 4. The CDR3 protein is CASSLTGGRTDTQYF. For the CDR3, the DNA is TGCGCCAGCAGCTTAACGGGGGGTCGCACAGATACGCAGTATTTT.

The chain employs TRBV11-3 and TRBJ1-2; TRBD1 agrees at 8 bases. Germline CDR1 is SGHNT and CDR2 is YENEEA. Unmatched junction bases numbered 4, after V lost 3 bases and J lost 7 bases. The CDR3 length is 13 residues. The CDR3 loop is CASSLDREAGYTF. CDR3 bases: TGTGCCAGCAGCTTGGACAGGGAGGCTGGCTACACCTTC.

This clone was seen a handful of times. This specimen includes other DNA sequences encoding the same CDR3. This chain connects TRBV2 to TRBJ2-7; D remains ambiguous. CDR3 length equals 12 residues. Deletions cut 2 bases from V and 1 base from J, with 3 bases between. Germline CDR1 reads SNHLY; CDR2 reads FYNNEI. CDR3 DNA sequence: TGTGCCAGCAGTGAAACATCCTACGAGCAGTACTTC. Translated: CASSETSYEQYF.

The chain joins TRBV7-6 to TRBJ2-3; 10 positions agree with TRBD2. Germline-derived CDR1 and CDR2 are SGHVS and FNYEAQ. V shed 5 bases and J 0 bases; nucleotides not matched to a gene: 8. The CDR3 runs to 17 residues. CDR3 loop: CASSLRTSGASTDTQYF. CDR3 nucleotides: TGTGCCAGCAGCCTCCGGACTAGCGGTGCTAGCACAGATACGCAGTATTTT.

The chain couples TRBV19 to TRBJ1-5; D may be TRBD1 (5 bases). This CDR3 has 18 amino acids. Deletions cut 1 base from V and 1 base from J, with 17 bases between. In germline, CDR1 is LNHDA, CDR2 SQIVND (reference sequence). In DNA, the CDR3 is TGTGCCAGTAGTATAGGGCCAGGGCAGGGATTCAGCAATCAGCCCCAGCATTTT. Protein: CASSIGPGQGFSNQPQHF.

This clone was seen just once. V and J are TRBV6-2 or TRBV6-3 and TRBJ1-1; D unclear. V lost 2 bases, J lost 3 bases, and 13 bases lay in between. The germline CDR1 and CDR2 sequences are MNHEY and SVGEGT. This CDR3 is built from 15 residues. The CDR3 is CASSYLRGMYTEAFF. The CDR3, as DNA: TGTGCCAGCAGTTACCTGCGGGGAATGTACACTGAAGCTTTCTTT.

This chain joins TRBV5-3 and TRBJ2-7; D might be TRBD1 (6 bases). TRBV5-3 falls under the ORF class, with uncertain function. Trimming took 3 bases from V and 6 from J, leaving 25 bases between them. This CDR3 is 17 amino acids long. The CDR3 DNA reads TGTGCCAGAAGCTCCCACCCGCTAGACAGGAATAACCGCGAGCAGTACTTC. Residues: CARSSHPLDRNNREQYF.